The rows below give T cell receptor beta chains drawn from one sample of a study of vaccination effects on CD4 cells after COVID-19. The table came from immunoSEQ multiplex PCR; TCRdb's copy has only in-frame clones and leaves some out. This table holds 17,000 or so clones, 70% found once. The antigens these receptors bind are not known. The sample was CD4+ T cells from PBMCs cultured with SARS-CoV-2 spike peptides, taken after COVID-19 vaccination. Receptors originate from a human donor who received a COVID-19 vaccine. Both conserved end residues are part of each CDR3. The order of the fields is V gene, clone size, J gene, D gene, CDR3 DNA, CDR3 protein. The D gene is left open where the match is weak. Where a row states a size, it is once, few, many or the class of an expanded clone; other rows omit it.

v_gene: TRBV11-1; abundance: NA; j_gene: TRBJ1-1; d_gene: NA; CDR3nt: TGTGCCAGCAGCACCAACCGGGGGAACACTGAAGCTTTCTTT; CDR3aa: CASSTNRGNTEAFF
v_gene: TRBV19; abundance: NA; j_gene: TRBJ2-6; d_gene: NA; CDR3nt: TGTGCCAGTAGTGGAGGGGGGGCTGGGGCCAACGTCCTGACTTTC; CDR3aa: CASSGGGAGANVLTF
v_gene: TRBV3-1/TRBV3-2; abundance: NA; j_gene: TRBJ2-1; d_gene: NA; CDR3nt: TGTGCCAGCAGCCAATTGAGAAATGAGCAGTTCTTC; CDR3aa: CASSQLRNEQFF
v_gene: TRBV5-1; abundance: NA; j_gene: TRBJ2-2; d_gene: TRBD1; CDR3nt: TGCGCCAGCAGCTTGGGAGGACAGGGCACCGGGGAGCTGTTTTTT; CDR3aa: CASSLGGQGTGELFF
v_gene: TRBV7-8; abundance: NA; j_gene: TRBJ2-5; d_gene: NA; CDR3nt: TGTGCCAGCAGCTTAAGGAGCTCCTCCAGGACCCAGTACTTC; CDR3aa: CASSLRSSSRTQYF
v_gene: TRBV11-2; abundance: NA; j_gene: TRBJ2-2; d_gene: TRBD1; CDR3nt: TGTGCCAGCAGCTTAGAGGGAACAGGGGGGACCGGGGAGCTGTTTTTT; CDR3aa: CASSLEGTGGTGELFF
v_gene: TRBV28; abundance: NA; j_gene: TRBJ2-7; d_gene: NA; CDR3nt: TGTGCCAGCCAGAGTGGGGGATACGAGCAGTACTTC; CDR3aa: CASQSGGYEQYF
v_gene: TRBV27; abundance: NA; j_gene: TRBJ2-7; d_gene: TRBD2; CDR3nt: TGTGCCAGCAGTTTAGGCTCTAGCGGGCGCTACGAGCAGTACTTC; CDR3aa: CASSLGSSGRYEQYF
v_gene: TRBV5-8; abundance: NA; j_gene: TRBJ1-6; d_gene: NA; CDR3nt: TGTGCCAGCAGCTTGGGACCCACAGGGTATAATTCACCCCTCCACTTT; CDR3aa: CASSLGPTGYNSPLHF
v_gene: TRBV10-3; abundance: NA; j_gene: TRBJ1-2; d_gene: TRBD1; CDR3nt: TGTGCCATCAGTGAAGGGGAACGAGACAGGGGGGTTTCGAACTATGGCTACACCTTC; CDR3aa: CAISEGERDRGVSNYGYTF
v_gene: TRBV4-1; abundance: few; j_gene: TRBJ2-1; d_gene: NA; CDR3nt: TGCGCCAGCAGCCTTTTAATCAGCTACAATGAGCAGTTCTTC; CDR3aa: CASSLLISYNEQFF
v_gene: TRBV27; abundance: NA; j_gene: TRBJ1-5; d_gene: NA; CDR3nt: TGTGCCAGCAGGCTTAATAAGGGGGTCAATCAGCCCCAGCATTTT; CDR3aa: CASRLNKGVNQPQHF
v_gene: TRBV5-1; abundance: few; j_gene: TRBJ1-1; d_gene: TRBD1; CDR3nt: TGCGCCAGCAGCGCCCCGGGACAGGGGGCAGAAGCTTTCTTT; CDR3aa: CASSAPGQGAEAFF
v_gene: TRBV19; abundance: NA; j_gene: TRBJ2-7; d_gene: NA; CDR3nt: TGTGCCAGTAGTATCTCGGTCGCAGTTTCCTACGAGCAGTACTTC; CDR3aa: CASSISVAVSYEQYF
v_gene: TRBV11-2; abundance: few; j_gene: TRBJ2-5; d_gene: NA; CDR3nt: TGTGCCAGCAGCTCGGGACGGGTGTTGGAGACCCAGTACTTC; CDR3aa: CASSSGRVLETQYF
v_gene: TRBV7-2; abundance: NA; j_gene: TRBJ2-3; d_gene: NA; CDR3nt: TGTGCCAGCAGCTTAGGGACAGTTTCCACAGATACGCAGTATTTT; CDR3aa: CASSLGTVSTDTQYF
v_gene: TRBV10-3; abundance: NA; j_gene: TRBJ2-3; d_gene: NA; CDR3nt: TGTGCCATCGGGCCTCTAAGGACAGATACGCAGTATTTT; CDR3aa: CAIGPLRTDTQYF
v_gene: TRBV7-3; abundance: NA; j_gene: TRBJ1-6; d_gene: NA; CDR3nt: TGTGCCAGCAGCTTAGGGTCCACCCTTAATTCACCCCTCCACTTT; CDR3aa: CASSLGSTLNSPLHF
v_gene: TRBV30; abundance: medium-sized; j_gene: TRBJ1-5; d_gene: NA; CDR3nt: TGTGCCTGGAGTGGGCGGGCAGGGGCTGGAAATAGCAATCAGCCCCAGCATTTT; CDR3aa: CAWSGRAGAGNSNQPQHF
v_gene: TRBV6-5; abundance: NA; j_gene: TRBJ2-2; d_gene: NA; CDR3nt: TGTGCCAGCAAAGGGGGTAGAACCGGGGAGCTGTTTTTT; CDR3aa: CASKGGRTGELFF